The 6 T cell receptor beta chains below were found in one sample sequenced in a study of identical twins. TCRdb fed the 5' RACE reads into MiXCR, producing one record per CDR3 protein. The sample lists 1.5 million to 2 million distinct CDR3 sequences; around 29% were seen once. Sequenced sample: cord blood. The receptor set was obtained from a newborn girl in good health.

J is TRBJ2-7 and V is TRBV28, with 10 bases lining up with TRBD2. Trimming took 5 bases from V and 7 from J; bases not matched to a gene: 11. From germline, CDR1 is MDHEN and CDR2 SYDVKM. The CDR3 spans 15 residues. CDR3 sequence (DNA): TGTGCCAGCAGTCAGAGCGGGAGGGAGTACAATGAGCAGTACTTC. This encodes CASSQSGREYNEQYF.

In this sample, this clonotype turned up a few times. The chain uses TRBV2 and TRBJ1-1; TRBD1 agrees at 8 bases. CDR1 is SNHLY, CDR2 FYNNEI, per germline. The CDR3 consists of 15 residues. J gave up 5 bases and V 9 bases, and 14 bases lay outside the gene matches. The CDR3 region has the DNA TGTGCCAGGGTCCTCCCTGGACAGGGCGGGACTGAAGCTTTCTTT. Translating it yields CARVLPGQGGTEAFF.

This clonotype was observed a few times. V and J are TRBV7-9 and TRBJ2-7, with a possible D match to TRBD2 (6 bases). V lost 2 bases to trimming and J lost 0 bases, with 14 bases between them. The CDR3 is 16 residues long. CDR1 is SEHNR and CDR2 is FQNEAQ in the germline V gene (reference sequence). The CDR3 reads CASSLFRLAISYEQYF. CDR3 DNA: TGTGCCAGCAGCTTATTTCGGCTAGCGATCTCCTACGAGCAGTACTTC.

This clonotype came up a few times. The V and J genes are TRBV10-3 and TRBJ2-2, with 11 positions matching TRBD2. The CDR3 length is 16 residues. Germline values: CDR1 ENHRY, CDR2 SYGVKD. The ends lost 3 bases at V and 7 bases at J; junction bases unmatched: 7. The CDR3 spells CAISELRLAGNGELFF. The DNA of the CDR3 is TGTGCCATCAGTGAATTGAGACTAGCGGGGAACGGGGAGCTGTTTTTT.

The sample holds a few counts of this clonotype. V gene TRBV10-3 combines with J gene TRBJ2-3, with 9 nucleotides matching TRBD2. Germline V gene sequence: CDR1 ENHRY, CDR2 SYGVKD. Germline trimming cut 6 bases from V and 1 base from J; bases unmatched to any gene: 2. This CDR3 is 14 amino acids long. The CDR3 DNA reads as TGTGCCATCAGGACTAGCGGACGCACAGATACGCAGTATTTT. Translating it yields CAIRTSGRTDTQYF.

The chain uses TRBV7-9 and TRBJ1-1; D remains unclear. CDR3 length: 15 residues. Deletions cut 3 bases from V and 1 base from J, with 12 bases between. The germline V gene has CDR1 SEHNR and CDR2 FQNEAQ (reference sequence). The DNA for the CDR3 is TGTGCCAGCAGCTTTGATAGGGTGGCGAACACTGAAGCTTTCTTT. This encodes CASSFDRVANTEAFF.